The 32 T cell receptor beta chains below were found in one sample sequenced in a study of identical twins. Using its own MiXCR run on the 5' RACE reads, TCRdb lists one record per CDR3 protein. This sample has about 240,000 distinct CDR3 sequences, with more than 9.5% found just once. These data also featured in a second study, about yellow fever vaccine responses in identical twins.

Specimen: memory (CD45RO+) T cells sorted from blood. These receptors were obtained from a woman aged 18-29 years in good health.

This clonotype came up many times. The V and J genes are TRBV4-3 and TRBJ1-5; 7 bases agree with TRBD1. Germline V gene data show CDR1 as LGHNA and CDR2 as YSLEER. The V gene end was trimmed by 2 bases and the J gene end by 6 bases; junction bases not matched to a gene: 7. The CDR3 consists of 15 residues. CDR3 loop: CASSQQTGQGQPQHF. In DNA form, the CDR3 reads TGCGCCAGCAGCCAACAGACAGGGCAAGGTCAGCCCCAGCATTTT.

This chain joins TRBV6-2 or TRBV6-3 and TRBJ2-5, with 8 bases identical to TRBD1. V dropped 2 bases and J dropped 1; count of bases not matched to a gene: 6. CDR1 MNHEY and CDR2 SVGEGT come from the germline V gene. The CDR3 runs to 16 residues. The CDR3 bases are TGTGCCAGCAGTTACCCAGGGGGCGAGTTCCAAGAGACCCAGTACTTC. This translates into CASSYPGGEFQETQYF.

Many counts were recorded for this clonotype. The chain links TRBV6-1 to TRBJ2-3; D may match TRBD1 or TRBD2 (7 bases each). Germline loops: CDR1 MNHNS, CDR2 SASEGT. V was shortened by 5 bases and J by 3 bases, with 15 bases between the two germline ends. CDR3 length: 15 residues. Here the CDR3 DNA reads TGTGCCAGCAGTATCAGGGGGGGTAGGACAGATACGCAGTATTTT. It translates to CASSIRGGRTDTQYF.

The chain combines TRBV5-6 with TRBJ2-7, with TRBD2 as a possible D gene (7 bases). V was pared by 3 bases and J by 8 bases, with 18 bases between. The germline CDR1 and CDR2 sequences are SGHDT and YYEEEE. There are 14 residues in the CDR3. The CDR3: CASSSGGHFYKQYF. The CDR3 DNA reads TGTGCCAGCAGCTCCGGGGGGCATTTTTACAAGCAGTACTTC.

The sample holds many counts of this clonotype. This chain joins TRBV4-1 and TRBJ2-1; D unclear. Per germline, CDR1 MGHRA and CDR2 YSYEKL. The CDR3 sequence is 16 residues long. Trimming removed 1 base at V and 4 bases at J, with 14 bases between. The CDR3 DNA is TGCGCCAGCAGCCAAGTTGATCTCTTGATATACAATGAGCAGTTCTTC. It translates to CASSQVDLLIYNEQFF.

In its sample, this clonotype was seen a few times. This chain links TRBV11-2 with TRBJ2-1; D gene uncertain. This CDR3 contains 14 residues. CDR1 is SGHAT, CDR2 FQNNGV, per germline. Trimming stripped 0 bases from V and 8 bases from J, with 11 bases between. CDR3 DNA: TGTGCCAGCAGCTTAGACAGGCTTATGGATGAGCAGTTCTTC. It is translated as CASSLDRLMDEQFF. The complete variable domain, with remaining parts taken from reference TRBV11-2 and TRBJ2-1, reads EAGVAQSPRYKIIEKRQSVAFWCNPISGHATLYWYQQILGQGPKLLIQFQNNGVVDDSQLPKDRFSAERLKGVDSTLKIQPAKLEDSAVYLCASSLDRLMDEQFFGPGTRLTVL.

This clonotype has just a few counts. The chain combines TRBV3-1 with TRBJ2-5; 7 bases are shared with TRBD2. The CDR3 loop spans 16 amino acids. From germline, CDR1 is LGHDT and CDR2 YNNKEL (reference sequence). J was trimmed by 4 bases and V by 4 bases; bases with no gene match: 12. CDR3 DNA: TGTGCCAGCAGCCTACTTGTAGCGGGCTCAATAGAGACCCAGTACTTC. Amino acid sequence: CASSLLVAGSIETQYF.

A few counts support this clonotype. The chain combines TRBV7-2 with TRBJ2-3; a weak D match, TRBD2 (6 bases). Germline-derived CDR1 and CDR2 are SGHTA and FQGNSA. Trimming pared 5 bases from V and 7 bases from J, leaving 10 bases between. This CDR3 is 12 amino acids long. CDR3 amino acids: CASSLGTYTQYF. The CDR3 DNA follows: TGTGCCAGCAGCCTAGGGACTTATACGCAGTATTTT.

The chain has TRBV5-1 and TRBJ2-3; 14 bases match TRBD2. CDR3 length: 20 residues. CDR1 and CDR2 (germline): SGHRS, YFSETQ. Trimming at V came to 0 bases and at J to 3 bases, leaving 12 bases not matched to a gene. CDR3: CASSLGPSRLAGGLTDTQYF. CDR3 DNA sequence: TGCGCCAGCAGCTTGGGACCCAGTCGACTAGCGGGGGGGCTAACAGATACGCAGTATTTT.

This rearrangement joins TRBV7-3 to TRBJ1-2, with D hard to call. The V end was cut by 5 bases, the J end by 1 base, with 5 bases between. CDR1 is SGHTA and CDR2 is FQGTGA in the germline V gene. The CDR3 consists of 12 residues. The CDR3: CASSPDNYGYTF. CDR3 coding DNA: TGTGCCAGCAGCCCCGATAACTATGGCTACACCTTC.

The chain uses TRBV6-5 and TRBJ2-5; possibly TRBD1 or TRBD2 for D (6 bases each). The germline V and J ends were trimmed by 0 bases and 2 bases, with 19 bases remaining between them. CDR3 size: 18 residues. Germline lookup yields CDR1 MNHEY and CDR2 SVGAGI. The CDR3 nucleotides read TGTGCCAGCAGTTACTCCGTGGTGGGGGGCCGGGGACAAGAGACCCAGTACTTC. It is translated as CASSYSVVGGRGQETQYF.

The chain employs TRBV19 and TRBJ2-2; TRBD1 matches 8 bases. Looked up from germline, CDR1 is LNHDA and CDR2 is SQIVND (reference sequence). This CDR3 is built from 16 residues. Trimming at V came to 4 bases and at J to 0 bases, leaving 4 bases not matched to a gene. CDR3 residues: CASSTRQGPNTGELFF. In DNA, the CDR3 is TGTGCCAGTAGTACCCGACAGGGGCCGAACACCGGGGAGCTGTTTTTT.

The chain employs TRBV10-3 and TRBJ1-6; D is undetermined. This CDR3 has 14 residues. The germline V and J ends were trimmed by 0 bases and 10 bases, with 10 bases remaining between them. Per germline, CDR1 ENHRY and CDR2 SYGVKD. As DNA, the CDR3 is TGTGCCATCAGTGAGTCCAGAGTATCATCACCCCTCCACTTT. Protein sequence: CAISESRVSSPLHF.

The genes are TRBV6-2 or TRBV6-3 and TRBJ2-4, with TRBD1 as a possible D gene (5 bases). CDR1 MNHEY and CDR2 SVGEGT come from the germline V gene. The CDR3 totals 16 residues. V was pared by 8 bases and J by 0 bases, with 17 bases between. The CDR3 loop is CASVKPTTGAKNIQYF. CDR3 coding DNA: TGTGCCAGCGTTAAACCTACTACAGGAGCCAAAAACATTCAGTACTTC.

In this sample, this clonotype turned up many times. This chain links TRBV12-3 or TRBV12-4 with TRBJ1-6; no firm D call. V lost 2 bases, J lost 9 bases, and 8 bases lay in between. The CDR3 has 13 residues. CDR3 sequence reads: CASSLLGGSPLHF. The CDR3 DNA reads TGTGCCAGCAGTTTATTAGGTGGTTCACCCCTCCACTTT.

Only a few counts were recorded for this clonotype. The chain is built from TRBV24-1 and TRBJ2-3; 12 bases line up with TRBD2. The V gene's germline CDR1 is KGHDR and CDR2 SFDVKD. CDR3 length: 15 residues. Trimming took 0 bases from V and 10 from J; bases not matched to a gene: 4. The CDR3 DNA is TGTGCCACCAGTGATTTGGTACTAGCGGGAGGACCGCAGTATTTT. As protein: CATSDLVLAGGPQYF.

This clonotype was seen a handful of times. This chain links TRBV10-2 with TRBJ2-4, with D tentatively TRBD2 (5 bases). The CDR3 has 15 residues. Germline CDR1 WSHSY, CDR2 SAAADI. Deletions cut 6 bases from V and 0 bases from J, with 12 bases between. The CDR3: CASRDPGLAKNIQYF. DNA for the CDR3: TGCGCCAGCAGGGACCCCGGACTAGCCAAAAACATTCAGTACTTC.

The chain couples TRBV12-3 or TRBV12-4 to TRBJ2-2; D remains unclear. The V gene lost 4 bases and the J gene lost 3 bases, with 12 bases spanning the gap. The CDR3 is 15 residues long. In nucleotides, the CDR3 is TGTGCCAGCAGTTCGGGTGGGGAACACACCGGGGAGCTGTTTTTT. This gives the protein CASSSGGEHTGELFF.

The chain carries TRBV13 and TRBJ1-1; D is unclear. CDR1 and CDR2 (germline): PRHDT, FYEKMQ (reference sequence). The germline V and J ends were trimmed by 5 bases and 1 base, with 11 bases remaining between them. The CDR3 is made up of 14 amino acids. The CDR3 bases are TGTGCCAGCAGCCCAGCCCGGCAGAACACTGAAGCTTTCTTT. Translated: CASSPARQNTEAFF.

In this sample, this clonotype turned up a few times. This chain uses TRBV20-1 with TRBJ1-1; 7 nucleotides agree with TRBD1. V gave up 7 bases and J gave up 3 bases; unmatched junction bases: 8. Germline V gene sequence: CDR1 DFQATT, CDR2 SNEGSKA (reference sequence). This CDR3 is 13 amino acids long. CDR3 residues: CSVPTGKDTEAFF. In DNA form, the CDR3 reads TGCAGTGTCCCGACAGGGAAGGACACTGAAGCTTTCTTT.

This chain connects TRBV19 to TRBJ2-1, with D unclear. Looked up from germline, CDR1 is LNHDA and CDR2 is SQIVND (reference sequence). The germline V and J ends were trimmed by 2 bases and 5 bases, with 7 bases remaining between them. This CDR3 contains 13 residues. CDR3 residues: CASSINEDNEQFF. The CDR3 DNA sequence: TGTGCCAGTAGTATAAATGAAGACAATGAGCAGTTCTTC.

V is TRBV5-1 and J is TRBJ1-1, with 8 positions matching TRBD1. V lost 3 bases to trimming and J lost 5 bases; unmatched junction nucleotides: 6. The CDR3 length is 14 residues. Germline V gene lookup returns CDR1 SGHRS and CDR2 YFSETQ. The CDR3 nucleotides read TGCGCCAGCAGCTCAGGACAGGGAGGGACTGAAGCTTTCTTT. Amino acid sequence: CASSSGQGGTEAFF.

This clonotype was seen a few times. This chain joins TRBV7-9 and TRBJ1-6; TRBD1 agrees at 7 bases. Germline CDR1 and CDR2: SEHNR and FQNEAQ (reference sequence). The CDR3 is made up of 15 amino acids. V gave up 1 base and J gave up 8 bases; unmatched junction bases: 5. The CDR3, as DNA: TGTGCCAGCAGCTTAGGACAGGGTTTGGATTCACCCCTCCACTTT. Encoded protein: CASSLGQGLDSPLHF.

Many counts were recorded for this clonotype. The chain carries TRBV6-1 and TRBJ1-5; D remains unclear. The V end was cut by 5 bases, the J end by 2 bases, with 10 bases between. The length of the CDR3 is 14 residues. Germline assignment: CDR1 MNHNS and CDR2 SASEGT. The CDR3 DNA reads TGTGCCAGCAGTCTCCTGGACGGCAATCAGCCCCAGCATTTT. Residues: CASSLLDGNQPQHF.

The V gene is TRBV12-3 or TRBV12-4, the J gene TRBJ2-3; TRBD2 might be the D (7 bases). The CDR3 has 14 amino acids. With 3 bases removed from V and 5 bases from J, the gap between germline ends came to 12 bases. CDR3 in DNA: TGTGCCAGCAGTTTGGGGGGGGCCGTAGATACGCAGTATTTT. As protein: CASSLGGAVDTQYF.

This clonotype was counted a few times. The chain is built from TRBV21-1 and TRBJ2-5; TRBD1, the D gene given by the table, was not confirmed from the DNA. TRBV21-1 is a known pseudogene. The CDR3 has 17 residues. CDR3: CASSKQGAPHHQETQYF. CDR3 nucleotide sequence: TGTGCCAGCAGCAAACAGGGGGCGCCCCACCATCAAGAGACCCAGTACTTC.

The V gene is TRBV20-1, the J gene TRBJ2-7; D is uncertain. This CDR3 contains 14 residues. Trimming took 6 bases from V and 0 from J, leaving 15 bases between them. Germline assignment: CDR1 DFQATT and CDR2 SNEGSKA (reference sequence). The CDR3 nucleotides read TGCAGTGCCCCCCCGGCAGCGAGCTCCTACGAGCAGTACTTC. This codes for CSAPPAASSYEQYF.

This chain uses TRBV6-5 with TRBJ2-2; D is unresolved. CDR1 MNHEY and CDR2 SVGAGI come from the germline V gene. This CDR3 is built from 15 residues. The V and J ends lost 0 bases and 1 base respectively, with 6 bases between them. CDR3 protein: CASSYSRRNTGELFF. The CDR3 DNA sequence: TGTGCCAGCAGTTACTCGAGAAGGAACACCGGGGAGCTGTTTTTT.

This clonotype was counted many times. This chain's CDR3 is CASRPGTVNTGELFF. CDR3 sequence (DNA): TGTGCCAGCAGACCCGGGACAGTGAACACCGGGGAGCTGTTTTTT. The V and J genes are TRBV28 and TRBJ2-2; 7 bases are a match to TRBD1. The CDR3 is 15 amino acids. The V gene's germline CDR1 is MDHEN and CDR2 SYDVKM. V shed 6 bases, J shed 1 base, and the junction held 5 bases outside the gene matches.

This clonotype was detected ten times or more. CDR3 in DNA: TGCGCCACAGGACAGGGGACAGATACGCAGTATTTT. Its protein product is CATGQGTDTQYF. J is TRBJ2-3 and V is TRBV10-2, with 9 nucleotides matching TRBD1. The V gene's germline CDR1 is WSHSY and CDR2 SAAADI. This CDR3 has 12 residues. With 10 bases clipped from V and 3 bases from J, the junction kept 2 bases outside the gene matches.

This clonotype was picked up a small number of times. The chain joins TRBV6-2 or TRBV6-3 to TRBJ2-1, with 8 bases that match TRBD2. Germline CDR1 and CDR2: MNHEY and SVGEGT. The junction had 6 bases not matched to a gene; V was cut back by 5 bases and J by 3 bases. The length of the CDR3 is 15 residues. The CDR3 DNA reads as TGTGCCAGCAGTCCCGGGACTAGTTTCTACAATGAGCAGTTCTTC. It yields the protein CASSPGTSFYNEQFF.

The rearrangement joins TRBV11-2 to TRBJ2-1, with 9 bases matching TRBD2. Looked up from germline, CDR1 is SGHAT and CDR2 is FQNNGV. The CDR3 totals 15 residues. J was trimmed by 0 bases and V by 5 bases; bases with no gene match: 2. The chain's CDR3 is CASSLGLASYNEQFF. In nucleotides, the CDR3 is TGTGCCAGCAGCCTGGGACTAGCCTCCTACAATGAGCAGTTCTTC.